The clone carrying this T cell receptor (beta chain) has just a few counts. What it recognizes is unknown. The data were obtained in a study of T cells after yellow fever vaccination. The CDR3 spans 14 residues. Losses at the gene ends were 5 bases for V and 2 bases for J; bases not matched to a gene: 6. CDR1 DFQATT and CDR2 SNEGSKA come from the germline V gene (reference sequence). Template switching by 5'RACE produced TCR cDNA, adding a universal primer site and UMIs. TCRdb independently ran MiXCR on the 5' RACE reads; one entry per CDR3 protein. This table holds hundreds of thousands of distinct CDR3 sequences, more than 9% found once. Findings of the study overall: Abundant clonotypes from the bulk population could have been carried over as contaminants into FACS-sorted repertoires. By day 5 rather than day 15, the secondary response had peaked, though it was weaker.

The TCR was taken from a young man who received the YFV17D yellow fever vaccine. The sample in question was PBMCs, obtained on the day of the yellow fever booster vaccination. The rearrangement uses TRBV20-1 and TRBJ1-3; 7 nucleotides agree with TRBD1. CDR3 nucleotide sequence: TGCAGTGCTCCGGACAGGTTCCCTGGAAACACCATATATTTT. Translated: CSAPDRFPGNTIYF.